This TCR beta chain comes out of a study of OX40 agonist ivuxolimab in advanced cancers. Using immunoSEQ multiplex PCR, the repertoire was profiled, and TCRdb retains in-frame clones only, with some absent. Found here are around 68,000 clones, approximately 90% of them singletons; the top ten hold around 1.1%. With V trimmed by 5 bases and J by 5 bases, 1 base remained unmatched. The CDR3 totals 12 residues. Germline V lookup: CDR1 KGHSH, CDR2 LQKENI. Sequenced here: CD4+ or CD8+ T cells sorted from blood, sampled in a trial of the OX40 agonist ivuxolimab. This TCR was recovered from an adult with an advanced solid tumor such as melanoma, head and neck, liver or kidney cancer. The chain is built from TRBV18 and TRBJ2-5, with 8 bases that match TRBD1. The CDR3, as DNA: TGTGCCAGCTCAACAGGGGGGGAGACCCAGTACTTC. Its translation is CASSTGGETQYF.